This T cell receptor (beta chain) was captured by sequencing in a study of regulatory T cells in long-lasting Graves disease. Study conclusions and caveats: There was favoring of TRBV28, TRBJ1-2 and TRBJ2-5 in persistent disease.

This clonotype has a handful of counts. Its antigen is not identified. The CDR3 has 18 amino acids. V shed 5 bases, J shed 3 bases, and the junction held 15 bases outside the gene matches. Time point meaning: newly diagnosed GD, antithyroid drugs for less than 3 months. Extracted PBMC RNA gave rise to the TCR library. Staff drew approximately 10 milliliters of peripheral blood into EDTA tubes. Through Arm-PCR of CDR3 regions and iRepertoire HTBI primers, TCR beta libraries were built. MiXCR, run by TCRdb on the multiplex PCR reads, gives a single entry per CDR3 protein. The data contain approximately 400,000 distinct CDR3 sequences, 15% of them singletons.

This clonotype was obtained from a female donor with Graves disease. This chain joins TRBV12-3 or TRBV12-4 and TRBJ1-5, with TRBD1 identical over 8 bases. The input for sequencing was peripheral blood mononuclear cells (PBMCs), taken at new diagnosis, from a patient treated with antithyroid drugs. CDR3 protein: CASSPQGASGRSNQPQHF. For the CDR3, the DNA is TGTGCCAGCAGTCCCCAGGGGGCATCGGGTAGGTCCAATCAGCCCCAGCATTTT.